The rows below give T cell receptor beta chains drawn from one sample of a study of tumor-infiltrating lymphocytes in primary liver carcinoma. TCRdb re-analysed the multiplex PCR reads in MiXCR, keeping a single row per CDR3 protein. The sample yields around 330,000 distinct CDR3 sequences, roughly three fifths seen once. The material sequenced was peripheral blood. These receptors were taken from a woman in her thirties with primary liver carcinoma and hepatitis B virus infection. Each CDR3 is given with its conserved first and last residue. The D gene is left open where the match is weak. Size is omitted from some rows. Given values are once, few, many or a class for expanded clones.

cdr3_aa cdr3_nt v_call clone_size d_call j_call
CASSAIRGTSYEQYF TGTGCCAGCAGCGCCATCCGGGGTACTTCCTACGAGCAGTACTTC TRBV11-1 NA NA TRBJ2-7
CASSKLAGTSYEQYF TGTGCCAGCAGCAAATTAGCGGGAACCTCCTACGAGCAGTATTTC TRBV11-2 NA TRBD2 TRBJ2-7
CASSQGTGKFANEKLFF TGCGCCAGCAGCCAAGGGACAGGGAAGTTTGCTAATGAAAAACTGTTTTTT TRBV4-1 NA TRBD1 TRBJ1-4
CTISAWTSRRYEQYF TGTACCATCAGCGCCTGGACTAGCAGGAGGTACGAGCAGTACTTC TRBV10-3 NA TRBD2 TRBJ2-7
CASSFGGGDQPQHF TGTGCCAGCAGCTTCGGGGGAGGTGATCAGCCCCAGCATTTT TRBV5-6 few NA TRBJ1-5
CASSLEFPGPAGVWGQYF TGTGCCAGCAGCTTAGAATTCCCCGGACCAGCGGGAGTTTGGGGGCAGTACTTC TRBV11-2 once TRBD2 TRBJ2-7
CASSLIGGHTDTQYF TGTGCCAGCAGCTTAATCGGGGGGCACACAGATACGCAGTATTTT TRBV7-8 NA NA TRBJ2-3
CASSTGQGLSIQYF TGTGCCAGCAGCACGGGACAGGGACTTAGCATTCAGTACTTC TRBV5-5 NA TRBD1 TRBJ2-4
CASDTGGQPQHF TGTGCCAGTGACACAGGGGGCCAGCCCCAGCATTTT TRBV6-2/TRBV6-3 many TRBD1 TRBJ1-5
CASSLGSGRYEKLFF TGCGCCAGCAGCTTGGGGTCGGGACGGTATGAAAAACTGTTTTTT TRBV5-1 NA NA TRBJ1-4
CASSLDMFDSAGTDTQYF TGTGCCAGCAGCTTGGATATGTTCGACAGTGCTGGCACAGATACGCAGTATTTT TRBV5-5 once NA TRBJ2-3